This T cell receptor beta chain stems from a study of cytomegalovirus exposure and HLA in healthy donors. Study results and caveats: Donors were assumed by presence/absence analyses to have roughly uniform sequencing depth. Reports indicate that TCR beta sequences accurately predicted the HLA-A and HLA-B alleles of most subjects. Three of the chains that were CMV-associated were confirmed in vitro to be specific for CMV antigens.

This clone was seen more than once but under ten times. What it recognizes is unknown. Germline lookup yields CDR1 SGHKS and CDR2 YYEKEE (reference sequence). The CDR3 has 15 amino acids. Trimming cost V 0 bases and J 0 bases, with 7 bases left between them. The PCR was carried out with 60 Vbeta primers and 13 Jbeta primers. Clones were sequenced by immunoSEQ multiplex PCR, and TCRdb holds only the in-frame ones, with some missing. This table holds 150,000 or so clones, almost 85% found once. The origin of this receptor is a man younger than 40 in good health and CMV-seropositive. The V gene is TRBV5-5, the J gene TRBJ1-5; D not resolved. Sequencing used PBMCs. CDR3 loop: CASSLDGVSNQPQHF. For the CDR3, the DNA is TGTGCCAGCAGCTTGGACGGGGTTAGCAATCAGCCCCAGCATTTT. Full variable domain (remainder filled in from reference TRBV5-5 and TRBJ1-5): DAGVTQSPTHLIKTRGQQVTLRCSPISGHKSVSWYQQVLGQGPQFIFQYYEKEERGRGNFPDRFSARQFPNYSSELNVNALLLGDSALYLCASSLDGVSNQPQHFGDGTRLSIL.